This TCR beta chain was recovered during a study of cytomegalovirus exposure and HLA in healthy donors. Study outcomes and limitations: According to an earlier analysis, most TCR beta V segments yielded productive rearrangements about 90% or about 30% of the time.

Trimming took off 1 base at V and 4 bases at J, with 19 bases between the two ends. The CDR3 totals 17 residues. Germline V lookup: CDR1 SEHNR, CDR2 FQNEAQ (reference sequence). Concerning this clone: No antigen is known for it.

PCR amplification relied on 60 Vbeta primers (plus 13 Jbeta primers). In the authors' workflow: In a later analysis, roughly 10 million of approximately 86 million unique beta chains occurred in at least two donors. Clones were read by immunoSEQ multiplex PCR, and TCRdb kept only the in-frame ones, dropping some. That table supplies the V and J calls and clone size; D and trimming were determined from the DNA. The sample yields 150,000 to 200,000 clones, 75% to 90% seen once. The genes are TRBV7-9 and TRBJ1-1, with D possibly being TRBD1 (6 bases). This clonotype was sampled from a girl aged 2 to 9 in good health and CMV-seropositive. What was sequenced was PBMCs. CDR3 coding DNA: TGTGCCAGCAGCTTAGGAGGGCCGGGGGGCGCAGGCACTGAAGCTTTCTTT. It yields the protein CASSLGGPGGAGTEAFF.